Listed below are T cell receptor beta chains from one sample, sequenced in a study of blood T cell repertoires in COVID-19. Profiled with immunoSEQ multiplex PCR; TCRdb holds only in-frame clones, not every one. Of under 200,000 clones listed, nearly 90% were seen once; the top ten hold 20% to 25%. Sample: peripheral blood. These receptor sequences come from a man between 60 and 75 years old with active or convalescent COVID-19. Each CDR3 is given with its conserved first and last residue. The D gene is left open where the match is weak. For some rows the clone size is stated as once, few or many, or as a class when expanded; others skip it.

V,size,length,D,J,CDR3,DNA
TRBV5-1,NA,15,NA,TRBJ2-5,CASSRETTSQETQYF,TGCGCCAGCAGCAGAGAGACGACAAGTCAAGAGACCCAGTACTTC
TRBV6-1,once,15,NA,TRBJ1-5,CASSDRQGVSQPQHF,TGTGCCAGCAGTGACAGGCAGGGCGTGTCTCAGCCCCAGCATTTT
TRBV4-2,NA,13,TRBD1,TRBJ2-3,CASSQTGADTQYF,TGTGCCAGCAGCCAGACAGGGGCAGATACGCAGTATTTT
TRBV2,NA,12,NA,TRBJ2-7,CASSGSAYEQYF,TGTGCCAGCAGTGGGTCAGCCTACGAGCAGTACTTC
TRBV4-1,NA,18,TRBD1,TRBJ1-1,CASSQAPRRQGIHTEAFF,TGCGCCAGCAGCCAAGCCCCAAGGAGACAGGGAATTCACACTGAAGCTTTCTTT
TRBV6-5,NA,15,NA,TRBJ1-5,CASIPAQGRDQPQHF,TGTGCCAGCATCCCCGCACAGGGTCGGGATCAGCCCCAGCATTTT
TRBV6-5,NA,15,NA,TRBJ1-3,CASMREGSSGNTIYF,TGTGCCAGCATGAGGGAAGGCAGCTCTGGAAACACCATATATTTT
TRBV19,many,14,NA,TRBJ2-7,CASSPHRDLYEQYF,TGTGCCAGTAGCCCTCACCGGGATCTCTACGAGCAGTACTTC
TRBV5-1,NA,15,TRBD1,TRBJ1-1,CASSLEGQGPTEAFF,TGCGCCAGCAGCTTGGAGGGACAGGGGCCCACTGAAGCTTTCTTT
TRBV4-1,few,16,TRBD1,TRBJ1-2,CASSHHRGQSNYGYTF,TGCGCCAGCAGCCACCACAGGGGGCAGTCCAACTATGGCTACACCTTC
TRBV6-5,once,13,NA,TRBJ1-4,CASRREGSEKLFF,TGTGCCAGCCGACGGGAGGGCAGTGAAAAACTGTTTTTT
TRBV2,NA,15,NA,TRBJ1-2,CASSEEARVAYGYTF,TGTGCCAGCAGTGAAGAGGCCAGGGTGGCTTATGGCTACACCTTC
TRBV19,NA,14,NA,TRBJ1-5,CASSWGRNGQPQHF,TGTGCCAGTAGTTGGGGGCGAAATGGTCAGCCCCAGCATTTT
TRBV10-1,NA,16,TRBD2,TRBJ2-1,CASSESGAGAINEQFF,TGCGCCAGCAGTGAGTCCGGAGCGGGGGCCATCAATGAGCAGTTCTTC
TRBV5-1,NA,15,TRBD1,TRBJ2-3,CASSMGQGSTDTQYF,TGCGCCAGCAGCATGGGACAGGGAAGCACAGATACGCAGTATTTT
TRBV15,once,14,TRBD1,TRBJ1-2,CATSRETGTYGYTF,TGTGCCACCAGCAGAGAGACAGGGACCTATGGCTACACCTTC
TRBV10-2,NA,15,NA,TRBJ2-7,CASSQRQTGLGEQYF,TGCGCCAGCAGCCAGAGACAGACGGGCCTTGGGGAGCAGTACTTC
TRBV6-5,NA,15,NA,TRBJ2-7,CASSYSSTAFLEQYF,TGTGCCAGCAGTTACTCGTCTACAGCTTTCCTTGAGCAGTACTTC
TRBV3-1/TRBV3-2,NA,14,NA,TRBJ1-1,CASSLPERGMGAFF,TGTGCCAGCAGCCTTCCCGAACGGGGTATGGGAGCTTTCTTT
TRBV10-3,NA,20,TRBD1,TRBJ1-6,CAISSIKKGGASSYNSPLHF,TGTGCCATCAGTTCGATAAAAAAAGGGGGCGCCAGCTCCTATAATTCACCCCTCCACTTT
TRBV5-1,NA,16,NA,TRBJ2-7,CASSLDPGGNAYEQYF,TGCGCCAGCAGCTTGGATCCAGGGGGGAATGCCTACGAGCAGTACTTC
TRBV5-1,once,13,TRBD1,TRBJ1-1,CASTGQGWTEAFF,TGCGCCAGCACTGGACAGGGGTGGACTGAAGCTTTCTTT
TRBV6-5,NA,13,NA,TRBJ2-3,CASSRTLTDTQYF,TGTGCCAGCTCAAGGACTCTAACAGATACGCAGTATTTT
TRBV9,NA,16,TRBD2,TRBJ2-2,CASSVGGSGAGGELFF,TGTGCCAGCAGCGTAGGAGGTAGCGGGGCGGGCGGGGAGCTGTTTTTT
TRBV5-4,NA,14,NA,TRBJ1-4,CASSGRGRGEKLFF,TGTGCCAGCAGCGGGAGGGGAAGGGGTGAAAAACTGTTTTTT
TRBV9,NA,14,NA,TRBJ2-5,CASSVGNRDGTQYF,TGTGCCAGCAGCGTAGGGAATCGGGATGGGACCCAGTACTTC
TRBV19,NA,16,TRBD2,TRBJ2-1,CASSMRTSGGAREQFF,TGTGCCAGTAGTATGAGGACTAGCGGGGGGGCACGTGAGCAGTTCTTC
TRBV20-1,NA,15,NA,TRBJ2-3,CSASPSGFGTDTQYF,TGCAGTGCTAGTCCCTCAGGGTTCGGCACAGATACGCAGTATTTT
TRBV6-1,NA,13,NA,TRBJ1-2,CASSELQRYGYTF,TGTGCCAGCAGTGAATTACAGAGATATGGCTACACCTTC
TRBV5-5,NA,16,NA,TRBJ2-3,CASSPRDKWELDTQYF,TGTGCCAGCAGCCCCCGGGACAAGTGGGAATTGGATACGCAGTATTTT
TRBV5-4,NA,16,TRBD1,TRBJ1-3,CASSTDREGPGNTIYF,TGTGCCAGCAGCACGGACAGGGAGGGACCTGGAAACACCATATATTTT
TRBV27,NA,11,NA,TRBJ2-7,CASSGGHEQYF,TGTGCCAGCAGTGGGGGCCACGAGCAGTACTTC
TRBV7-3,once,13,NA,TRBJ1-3,CASSPAAGNTIYF,TGTGCCAGCAGCCCCGCAGCTGGAAACACCATATATTTT
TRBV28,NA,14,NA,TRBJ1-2,CASRTTKGEYGYTF,TGTGCCAGCAGAACGACAAAGGGGGAGTATGGCTACACCTTC
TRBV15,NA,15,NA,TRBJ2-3,CATQSLASGTDTQYF,TGTGCCACCCAATCCCTAGCCTCGGGGACAGATACGCAGTATTTT
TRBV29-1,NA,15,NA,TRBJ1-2,CSTRPVGGHSYGYTF,TGCAGCACACGCCCGGTCGGGGGTCATTCTTATGGCTACACCTTC
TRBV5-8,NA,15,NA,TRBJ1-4,CASSRGAGGNEKLFF,TGTGCCAGCAGCCGGGGGGCAGGTGGTAATGAAAAACTGTTTTTT
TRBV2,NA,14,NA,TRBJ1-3,CASRPRGSGNTIYF,TGTGCCAGCAGGCCCCGGGGCTCTGGAAACACCATATATTTT
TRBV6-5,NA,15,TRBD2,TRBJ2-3,CASSSRRGGIDTQYF,TGTGCCAGCAGTTCCCGCCGGGGGGGGATAGATACGCAGTATTTT
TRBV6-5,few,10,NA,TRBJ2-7,CASNLEAQYF,TGTGCCAGCAATCTCGAGGCGCAGTACTTC
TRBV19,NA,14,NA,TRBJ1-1,CASKENRLNTEAFF,TGTGCCAGTAAAGAAAACAGGTTGAACACTGAAGCTTTCTTT
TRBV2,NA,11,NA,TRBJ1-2,CASSVNYGYTF,TGTGCCAGCAGTGTAAACTATGGCTACACCTTC
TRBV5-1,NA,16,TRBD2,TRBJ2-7,CASSLGVAGGIYEQYF,TGCGCCAGCAGCTTGGGTGTAGCGGGGGGGATCTACGAGCAGTACTTC
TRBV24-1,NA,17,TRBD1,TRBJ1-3,CATSDEDRGGSGNTIYF,TGTGCCACCAGTGATGAGGACAGGGGCGGATCTGGAAACACCATATATTTT
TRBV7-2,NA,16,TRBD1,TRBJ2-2,CASSLDGDRLTGELFF,TGTGCCAGCAGCTTAGATGGGGACAGGCTCACCGGGGAGCTGTTTTTT